Each of the 26 T cell receptor beta chains below was sequenced from the same sample in a study of Ad26.COV2.S vaccination and SARS-CoV-2 variants. Stated treatment: some 20 received Ad26.COV2.S at low or high dose, single or two shots; several received placebo; per-sample allocation not given. Repertoires come from day 63 after the first vaccine or placebo injection. Measured with immunoSEQ multiplex PCR; TCRdb has only the in-frame clones, and not every one. This table has about 320,000 clones, roughly 86% appearing once. The input for sequencing was peripheral blood, taken in a trial of Ad26.COV2.S vaccine versus placebo. These receptors were collected from a person aged 18-65 years who received the Ad26.COV2.S COVID-19 vaccine or a placebo.

The CDR3, as DNA: TGTGCCAGTAGCAACTCAGGGGTGGGCTATGGCTACACCTTC. It encodes CASSNSGVGYGYTF. The chain is built from TRBV19 and TRBJ1-2, with D maybe TRBD1 (6 bases). Trimming took 6 bases from V and 4 from J, leaving 15 bases between them. Germline-derived CDR1 and CDR2 are LNHDA and SQIVND (reference sequence). The CDR3 loop spans 14 amino acids.

V is TRBV3-1 (or the pseudogene TRBV3-2) and J is TRBJ2-5; 11 positions match TRBD2. V was pared by 4 bases and J by 2 bases, with 0 bases of the junction left unmatched. Germline V gene lookup returns CDR1 LGHDT and CDR2 YNNKEL (reference sequence). This CDR3 region has 14 residues. The CDR3 nucleotides read TGTGCCAGCAGCCGGACTAGCGGGCAAGAGACCCAGTACTTC. This translates into CASSRTSGQETQYF.

The chain couples TRBV11-2 to TRBJ2-5; tentatively, D is TRBD1 (6 bases). The germline CDR1 and CDR2 sequences are SGHAT and FQNNGV. The CDR3 runs 15 residues. V lost 2 bases and J lost 1, with 11 bases in between. The CDR3 bases are TGTGCCAGCAGCTTATCAGGGACAACCCAAGAGACCCAGTACTTC. Its translation is CASSLSGTTQETQYF.

The CDR3 loop is CASSQGTDNNEQFF. CDR3 bases: TGCGCCAGCAGCCAGGGGACAGACAACAATGAGCAGTTCTTC. V and J are TRBV4-3 and TRBJ2-1, with 7 bases identical to TRBD1. In germline, CDR1 is LGHNA, CDR2 YSLEER. The CDR3 is 14 residues long. V lost 3 bases, J lost 5 bases, and 4 bases stayed unmatched.

This rearrangement joins TRBV5-1 to TRBJ2-5; possible D gene TRBD1, 6 bases. The germline V gene encodes CDR1 SGHRS and CDR2 YFSETQ. CDR3 size: 15 residues. V was trimmed by 4 bases and J by 2 bases, leaving 15 bases between them. CDR3 region: CASSQLGTRQETQYF. The CDR3 coding sequence is TGCGCCAGCAGCCAGCTAGGGACACGACAAGAGACCCAGTACTTC.

The chain carries TRBV5-1 and TRBJ2-1, with D perhaps matching TRBD1 (6 bases). The V end was cut by 6 bases, the J end by 4 bases, with 11 bases between. Germline V lookup: CDR1 SGHRS, CDR2 YFSETQ. This CDR3 contains 13 residues. CDR3 amino acids: CASTSDSYNEQFF. Written as DNA, the CDR3 is TGCGCCAGCACCTCGGACAGTTACAATGAGCAGTTCTTC. Full variable domain (remainder filled in from reference TRBV5-1 and TRBJ2-1): KAGVTQTPRYLIKTRGQQVTLSCSPISGHRSVSWYQQTPGQGLQFLFEYFSETQRNKGNFPGRFSGRQFSNSRSEMNVSTLELGDSALYLCASTSDSYNEQFFGPGTRLTVL.

The rearrangement joins TRBV6-5 to TRBJ2-5; D is unresolved. This CDR3 has 14 amino acids. Germline V gives CDR1 MNHEY, CDR2 SVGAGI. V was clipped by 0 bases and J by 5 bases, with 10 bases between them. CDR3 in DNA: TGTGCCAGCAGTTACTCGGTGTCCCCGGAGACCCAGTACTTC. Translation gives CASSYSVSPETQYF.

V gene TRBV19 combines with J gene TRBJ2-7; maybe TRBD2 (5 bases). The CDR3 length is 15 residues. Germline values: CDR1 LNHDA, CDR2 SQIVND (reference sequence). V was pared by 5 bases and J by 2 bases, with 16 bases between. This chain's CDR3 is CASSVQPRGPYEQYF. CDR3 coding DNA: TGTGCCAGTAGTGTTCAACCACGGGGTCCCTACGAGCAGTACTTC.

Concerning this clone: A read error may produce the germline difference seen at one junction end. V usage is TRBV12-3 or TRBV12-4 and J usage is TRBJ1-2; 9 bases fit TRBD1. This CDR3 region has 11 residues. Written as DNA, the CDR3 is TGTGCCAGCTCAACCCGGGACAGGGACTCCTTC. Its protein product is CASSTRDRDSF.

This clone was detected once. The chain carries TRBV5-4 and TRBJ1-3; D unclear. This CDR3 comprises 15 residues. V gave up 3 bases and J gave up 1 base, with 11 bases separating them. Germline CDR1 reads SGHNT; CDR2 reads YYREEE (reference sequence). CDR3: CASSSGPFSGNTIYF. CDR3 in DNA: TGTGCCAGCAGCTCGGGTCCTTTTTCTGGAAACACCATATATTTT.

The chain uses TRBV20-1 and TRBJ2-3; 12 nucleotides agree with TRBD2. The CDR3 loop spans 15 amino acids. V trimming: 3 bases; J trimming: 6 bases; junction bases outside the gene matches: 7. Germline-derived CDR1 and CDR2 are DFQATT and SNEGSKA (reference sequence). The CDR3 loop reads CSASPLGTSGDTQYF. The CDR3 DNA reads as TGCAGTGCTAGTCCCCTGGGGACTAGCGGGGATACGCAGTATTTT.

CDR3 amino acids: CASSLEGNSVGKYF. The CDR3 nucleotides are TGTGCCAGCAGCTTGGAGGGCAATTCTGTGGGGAAGTACTTC. The gene calls are TRBV5-4 and TRBJ2-7; D not resolved. The V gene lost 0 bases and the J gene lost 11 bases, with 18 bases spanning the gap. Germline-derived CDR1 and CDR2 are SGHNT and YYREEE (reference sequence). The CDR3 loop spans 14 amino acids. The whole variable domain, remainder taken from reference TRBV5-4 and TRBJ2-7, is ETGVTQSPTHLIKTRGQQVTLRCSSQSGHNTVSWYQQALGQGPQFIFQYYREEENGRGNFPPRFSGLQFPNYSSELNVNALELDDSALYLCASSLEGNSVGKYFGPGTRLTVT.

J is TRBJ2-2 and V is TRBV19, with 9 bases matching TRBD1. The V gene's germline CDR1 is LNHDA and CDR2 SQIVND (reference sequence). V gave up 3 bases and J gave up 7 bases; unmatched junction bases: 6. The CDR3 totals 15 residues. As DNA, the CDR3 is TGTGCCAGTAGTATCGAGAGACAGGGGGTCGGGGAGCTGTTTTTT. Translating it yields CASSIERQGVGELFF.

Regarding this clone: The sample carries other DNA sequences with the same CDR3. The chain carries TRBV20-1 and TRBJ1-2; D is unresolved. CDR1 is DFQATT and CDR2 is SNEGSKA in the germline V gene (reference sequence). Trimming took off 1 base at V and 4 bases at J, with 4 bases between the two ends. This CDR3 contains 11 residues. The CDR3 DNA follows: TGCAGTGCTAGAGTGGGCTATGGCTACACCTTC. Translated: CSARVGYGYTF.

The genes are TRBV5-1 and TRBJ1-3, with 7 bases fitting TRBD1. V lost 1 base, J lost 7 bases, and 5 bases stayed unmatched. Germline lookup yields CDR1 SGHRS and CDR2 YFSETQ. This CDR3 has 14 amino acids. The CDR3 is CASSLSAGGNTIYF. The CDR3 DNA reads as TGCGCCAGCAGCTTGTCGGCAGGGGGGAACACCATATATTTT. Combining the CDR3 with reference TRBV5-1 and TRBJ1-3 gives the whole variable domain KAGVTQTPRYLIKTRGQQVTLSCSPISGHRSVSWYQQTPGQGLQFLFEYFSETQRNKGNFPGRFSGRQFSNSRSEMNVSTLELGDSALYLCASSLSAGGNTIYFGEGSWLTVV.

This rearrangement joins TRBV12-3 or TRBV12-4 to TRBJ1-6; D is ambiguous. The CDR3 contains 12 residues. V lost 7 bases and J 7 bases, leaving 8 bases between the germline ends. CDR3 sequence: CASNGLNSPLHF. The CDR3 DNA reads TGTGCCAGCAATGGGCTGAATTCACCCCTCCACTTT.

The chain has TRBV7-2 and TRBJ1-3; TRBD1 might be the D (5 bases). In germline, CDR1 is SGHTA, CDR2 FQGNSA. The CDR3 sequence is 17 residues long. Trimming pared 2 bases from V and 0 bases from J, leaving 14 bases between. The DNA for the CDR3 is TGTGCCAGCAGCTTAAATTACAGGTTATTCTCTGGAAACACCATATATTTT. The encoded protein is CASSLNYRLFSGNTIYF.

The genes are TRBV9 and TRBJ2-1, with D unresolved. The CDR3 is 18 amino acids. With 3 bases removed from V and 3 bases from J, the gap between germline ends came to 22 bases. The V gene's germline CDR1 is SGDLS and CDR2 YYNGEE. The CDR3 spells CASSGATQSLKGYNEQFF. CDR3 coding DNA: TGTGCCAGCAGCGGAGCCACCCAGAGCTTGAAAGGCTACAATGAGCAGTTCTTC.

This clone has just one count. The rearrangement uses TRBV12-5 and TRBJ2-3, with D uncertain. Germline loops: CDR1 LGHNT, CDR2 FRNRAP. CDR3 size: 12 residues. V lost 10 bases and J lost 0, with 8 bases in between. Here the CDR3 reads CATGASTDTQYF. CDR3 coding DNA: TGTGCTACAGGAGCTAGCACAGATACGCAGTATTTT.

This clone was seen only once. As DNA, the CDR3 is TGTGCCTCCAGACGAGGACACGGGGACGGGTTAGGCAATCAGCCCCAGCATTTT. Translated, it gives CASRRGHGDGLGNQPQHF. The chain links TRBV10-3 to TRBJ1-5; tentative D call: TRBD1 (5 bases). This CDR3 is built from 18 residues. V lost 11 bases and J lost 2, with 28 bases in between. The germline V gene has CDR1 ENHRY and CDR2 SYGVKD.

The chain carries TRBV29-1 and TRBJ2-5, with TRBD2 as a possible D gene (6 bases). CDR3 size: 14 residues. Germline loops: CDR1 SQVTM, CDR2 ANQGSEA. V dropped 3 bases and J dropped 0 bases, with 11 bases sitting between them. The DNA of the CDR3 is TGCAGCGTTGACCTAGCGACGTACCAAGAGACCCAGTACTTC. As protein: CSVDLATYQETQYF.

The chain has TRBV9 and TRBJ2-5, with a tentative D call TRBD2 (6 bases). Germline-derived CDR1 and CDR2 are SGDLS and YYNGEE. The CDR3 spans 13 residues. The V and J ends lost 3 bases and 2 bases respectively, with 8 bases between them. CDR3 DNA sequence: TGTGCCAGCAGCGCGACTAGTCAAGAGACCCAGTACTTC. This translates into CASSATSQETQYF.

V gene TRBV27 combines with J gene TRBJ1-5; 9 bases fit TRBD1. This CDR3 region has 16 residues. V was clipped by 6 bases and J by 4 bases; unmatched bases: 10. Germline V gene data show CDR1 as MNHEY and CDR2 as SMNVEV (reference sequence). This chain's CDR3 is CASRPGQGRTNQPQHF. CDR3 nucleotide sequence: TGTGCCAGCAGGCCGGGACAGGGCCGGACTAATCAGCCCCAGCATTTT.

This clone was counted between two and nine times. The CDR3 loop reads CATRARQPQHF. The CDR3 DNA reads as TGTGCCACCAGGGCTCGCCAGCCCCAGCATTTT. The gene calls are TRBV15 and TRBJ1-5, with unresolved D. Trimming stripped 6 bases from V and 7 bases from J, with 7 bases between. The CDR3 is made up of 11 amino acids. Germline CDR1 and CDR2: LNHNV and YYDKDF (reference sequence).

The chain is built from TRBV30 and TRBJ1-4; 7 bases align to TRBD1. Trimming cost V 0 bases and J 5 bases; bases outside gene matches: 3. Germline CDR1 reads GTSNPN; CDR2 reads SVGIG (reference sequence). The CDR3 contains 14 residues. CDR3 sequence: CAWSVGGGNEKLFF. The CDR3 bases are TGTGCCTGGAGTGTCGGAGGGGGCAATGAAAAACTGTTTTTT. Using reference TRBV30 and TRBJ1-4 for the parts outside the CDR3, the full variable domain is SQTIHQWPATLVQPVGSPLSLECTVEGTSNPNLYWYRQAAGRGLQLLFYSVGIGQISSEVPQNLSASRPQDRQFILSSKKLLLSDSGFYLCAWSVGGGNEKLFFGSGTQLSVL.

CDR3 DNA: TGTGCCAGCAGCACCTCCGTAGATACGCAGTATTTT. It encodes CASSTSVDTQYF. V and J are TRBV6-5 and TRBJ2-3; D remains unclear. The V end was cut by 6 bases, the J end by 5 bases, with 9 bases between. Germline V CDR1 and CDR2: MNHEY, SVGAGI. This CDR3 has 12 amino acids.